This TCR beta chain was sequenced in a study of identical twins. TCRdb fed the 5' RACE reads into MiXCR, producing one record per CDR3 protein. Of hundreds of thousands of distinct CDR3 sequences in the sample, 15% to 20% were seen once. This CDR3 comprises 15 residues. The ends were cut back, 5 bases at V and 5 bases at J, with 16 bases in the middle. The same sample was also used in a study of T cells expressing NK-cell markers. From that report: Sorted CD3+CD56+NKG2C+, CD3+CD56+NKG2C- and CD3+CD56-NKG2C+ T-cell subsets were beta-chain profiled.

Sequenced material: PBMCs. J is TRBJ2-1 and V is TRBV12-3 or TRBV12-4; D possibly uses TRBD1 or TRBD2 (5 bases each). This sequence originates from a woman between 18 and 30 years old in good health. The DNA of the CDR3 is TGTGCCAGCAGTAGTGACAGACTAATACACAATGAGCAGTTCTTC. Translation: CASSSDRLIHNEQFF.